This TCR beta chain was retrieved from a study of spatial heterogeneity in lung cancer. On each TCR cDNA molecule, a unique molecular identifier was present. One entry per CDR3 protein results from TCRdb running MiXCR on the 5' RACE reads. Of more than 2,500 distinct CDR3 sequences in the sample, less than 4.5% are singletons; the top ten hold around 30%. This clonotype has ten or more counts. From germline, CDR1 is SGHTA and CDR2 FQGNSA. The CDR3 is made up of 15 amino acids. V was pared by 1 base and J by 8 bases, with 16 bases between. Documented time point: sample taken at primary tumor resection. Sequencing covered unsorted whole RNA taken from tumor, nontumor lung or frozen PBMC. The cohort: under 80 early-stage, untreated non-small cell lung cancer patients.

The material was normal lung tissue next to the tumor, obtained at surgery. The sequence derives from a female donor with early-stage non-small cell lung cancer. The chain joins TRBV7-2 to TRBJ2-3; TRBD2 might be the D (7 bases). The DNA of the CDR3 is TGTGCCAGCAGCTTAGGGGGGGGCGCCCCGGGTACGCAGTATTTT. It encodes CASSLGGGAPGTQYF.